These 29 T cell receptor beta chains originate from one sample sequenced in a study of T cell responses to AZD1222 COVID-19 vaccine. Data came from immunoSEQ multiplex PCR; TCRdb stores just in-frame clones and leaves some out. The data show 120,000 or so clones, around 90% seen once. The source material was peripheral blood, sampled on day 0 of AZD1222 vaccination. The receptors stem from an adult in good health.

The chain recombines TRBV10-3 with TRBJ2-3; D is unclear. The germline V and J ends were trimmed by 4 bases and 3 bases, with 23 bases remaining between them. CDR3 size: 18 residues. CDR1 is ENHRY and CDR2 is SYGVKD in the germline V gene. The CDR3 is CAISGGSYSSLTTDTQYF. CDR3 sequence (DNA): TGTGCCATCAGTGGGGGTTCTTATTCCTCACTAACGACAGATACGCAGTATTTT.

As DNA, the CDR3 is TGTGCCAGCAGCCCGAGGGAAGATAACTATGGCTACACCTTC. Translating gives CASSPREDNYGYTF. The chain uses TRBV7-8 and TRBJ1-2, with D unresolved. Germline V gene sequence: CDR1 SGHVS, CDR2 FQNEAQ. The CDR3 has 14 amino acids. V was trimmed by 5 bases and J by 1 base, leaving 11 bases between them.

This clone appeared once. This chain uses TRBV5-1 with TRBJ1-6; D gene unclear. This CDR3 region has 15 residues. Germline V CDR1 and CDR2: SGHRS, YFSETQ. The V end lost 0 bases, the J end lost 7 bases, and 11 bases lay between the germline ends. The CDR3 here is CASSLESPMNSPLHF. The CDR3 region has the DNA TGCGCCAGCAGCTTGGAAAGTCCGATGAATTCACCCCTCCACTTT.

V gene TRBV7-9 combines with J gene TRBJ1-1, with no clear D. This CDR3 contains 13 residues. The V end lost 2 bases, the J end lost 6 bases, and 10 bases lay between the germline ends. Germline V CDR1 and CDR2: SEHNR, FQNEAQ (reference sequence). CDR3 sequence reads: CASSLMQAAEAFF. The CDR3 DNA reads TGTGCCAGCAGCTTAATGCAGGCAGCTGAAGCTTTCTTT.

There are a few counts of this clone. CDR3 nucleotide sequence: TGTGCCAGCCAGGGACAGAACACTGAAGCTTTCTTT. It translates to CASQGQNTEAFF. V gene TRBV2 combines with J gene TRBJ1-1; TRBD1 might be the D (6 bases). This CDR3 spans 12 amino acids. Looked up from germline, CDR1 is SNHLY and CDR2 is FYNNEI. V was pared by 8 bases and J by 1 base, with 8 bases between.

The chain couples TRBV19 to TRBJ2-3; 8 bases are a match to TRBD2. With 6 bases clipped from V and 0 bases from J, the junction kept 5 bases outside the gene matches. Germline CDR1 LNHDA, CDR2 SQIVND (reference sequence). This CDR3 has 15 amino acids. Here the CDR3 reads CASSRAGASTDTQYF. In DNA form, the CDR3 reads TGTGCCAGTAGCCGAGCGGGAGCGAGCACAGATACGCAGTATTTT.

The chain employs TRBV5-1 and TRBJ2-3; D unresolved. This CDR3 is 14 amino acids long. The germline V and J ends were trimmed by 7 bases and 2 bases, with 14 bases remaining between them. Germline-derived CDR1 and CDR2 are SGHRS and YFSETQ. This CDR3 reads CASQTALVTDTQYF. Written as DNA, the CDR3 is TGCGCCAGCCAGACTGCCCTAGTCACAGATACGCAGTATTTT.

The chain has TRBV5-1 and TRBJ2-1; 12 nucleotides agree with TRBD2. V was clipped by 0 bases and J by 9 bases; unmatched bases: 4. The V gene's germline CDR1 is SGHRS and CDR2 YFSETQ. The CDR3 is 15 amino acids. The DNA for the CDR3 is TGCGCCAGCAGCTTGGAACTAGCGGGGGGCGGTGAGCAGTTCTTC. This sequence encodes CASSLELAGGGEQFF.

V usage is TRBV19 and J usage is TRBJ1-6; 9 nucleotides align to TRBD1. This CDR3 spans 15 amino acids. Germline CDR1 LNHDA, CDR2 SQIVND (reference sequence). J was trimmed by 9 bases and V by 1 base; bases with no gene match: 4. Here the CDR3 reads CASSIVTGGGSPLHF. CDR3 in DNA: TGTGCCAGTAGTATAGTGACAGGGGGTGGTTCACCCCTCCACTTT.

The chain has TRBV7-2 and TRBJ2-3; TRBD2 matches at 8 bases. CDR1 is SGHTA, CDR2 FQGNSA, per germline. This CDR3 has 14 amino acids. The V and J ends lost 5 bases and 8 bases, in that order; junction bases with no gene match: 9. CDR3 protein: CASSLGGADRTQYF. The CDR3 DNA follows: TGTGCCAGCAGCCTCGGGGGGGCGGACCGTACGCAGTATTTT.

J is TRBJ2-7 and V is TRBV19; 9 bases map to TRBD2. CDR1 and CDR2 from the germline V gene are LNHDA and SQIVND (reference sequence). CDR3 length: 15 residues. Losses at the gene ends were 7 bases for V and 5 bases for J; bases not matched to a gene: 12. The CDR3 sequence is CASTDPGTSTHEQYF. Written as DNA, the CDR3 is TGTGCCAGTACAGATCCCGGGACTAGCACCCACGAGCAGTACTTC.

The rearrangement links TRBV30 to TRBJ1-2; D unresolved. The CDR3 runs to 10 residues. Germline lookup yields CDR1 GTSNPN and CDR2 SVGIG (reference sequence). Between the trimmed V and J ends, which lost 5 bases and 6 bases, there was a span of 7 bases. The CDR3 bases are TGTGCCTGGGGGTCAGATGGCTACACCTTC. Amino acid sequence: CAWGSDGYTF. Supplemented by reference TRBV30 and TRBJ1-2, the full variable domain reads SQTIHQWPATLVQPVGSPLSLECTVEGTSNPNLYWYRQAAGRGLQLLFYSVGIGQISSEVPQNLSASRPQDRQFILSSKKLLLSDSGFYLCAWGSDGYTFGSGTRLTVV.

The rearrangement uses TRBV4-3 and TRBJ1-4, with D possibly matching TRBD1 (5 bases). The CDR3 covers 15 residues. The V end lost 0 bases, the J end lost 5 bases, and 10 bases lay between the germline ends. Germline CDR1 LGHNA, CDR2 YSLEER. CDR3 nucleotide sequence: TGCGCCAGCAGCCAAGAGGGGGAGGAGAATGAAAAACTGTTTTTT. Its translation: CASSQEGEENEKLFF.

V usage is TRBV27 and J usage is TRBJ2-1, with D unclear. Trimming stripped 0 bases from V and 6 bases from J, with 12 bases between. This CDR3 comprises 15 residues. The germline CDR1 and CDR2 sequences are MNHEY and SMNVEV (reference sequence). The CDR3, as DNA: TGTGCCAGCAGTTTATCATCCCCACAAACCAATGAGCAGTTCTTC. Protein: CASSLSSPQTNEQFF.

V and J are TRBV7-8 and TRBJ1-5; D is ambiguous. Germline lookup yields CDR1 SGHVS and CDR2 FQNEAQ. Trimming left V 4 bases short and J 4 bases short, with 8 bases between. This CDR3 is 13 amino acids long. The CDR3 is CASSSGENQPQHF. The CDR3 region has the DNA TGTGCCAGCAGCTCCGGTGAAAATCAGCCCCAGCATTTT.

V and J are TRBV11-1 and TRBJ1-1, with a possible D match to TRBD1 (5 bases). V lost 1 base, J lost 4 bases, and 13 bases lay in between. The CDR3 totals 15 residues. The germline V gene has CDR1 SGHAT and CDR2 FQDESV (reference sequence). The CDR3: CASSLGGARGTEAFF. CDR3 coding DNA: TGTGCCAGCAGCTTAGGGGGCGCGCGGGGCACTGAAGCTTTCTTT.

V and J are TRBV21-1 and TRBJ2-1; the listed D gene, TRBD2, was not tested against the DNA. TRBV21-1 constitutes a pseudogene. The CDR3 runs to 11 residues. This CDR3 is CASSAHFRQFF. CDR3 in DNA: TGTGCCAGCAGCGCGCACTTTCGGCAGTTCTTC.

The chain couples TRBV19 to TRBJ1-2; a possible D gene is TRBD1 (5 bases). The V end was cut by 7 bases, the J end by 0 bases, with 12 bases between. The CDR3 covers 14 residues. Germline V gives CDR1 LNHDA, CDR2 SQIVND (reference sequence). The CDR3 protein is CASNVDRANYGYTF. CDR3 DNA: TGTGCCAGTAACGTTGACAGAGCTAACTATGGCTACACCTTC.

Note on this clone: Within the sample, other DNA sequences also encode this same CDR3. The chain combines TRBV27 with TRBJ1-6; 8 nucleotides match TRBD1. Germline lookup yields CDR1 MNHEY and CDR2 SMNVEV (reference sequence). This CDR3 has 14 residues. V was pared by 2 bases and J by 10 bases, with 4 bases of the junction left unmatched. DNA for the CDR3: TGTGCCAGCAGTTTAAGGCAGGGGGCCTCACCCCTCCACTTT. The encoded protein is CASSLRQGASPLHF.

V is TRBV11-3 and J is TRBJ2-7, with 7 bases lining up with TRBD2. This CDR3 region has 15 residues. Germline V gene lookup returns CDR1 SGHNT and CDR2 YENEEA. The ends lost 3 bases at V and 0 bases at J; junction bases unmatched: 5. The CDR3 loop reads CASSLGGSNSYEQYF. DNA of the CDR3: TGTGCCAGCAGCTTGGGCGGGAGCAACTCCTACGAGCAGTACTTC.

This chain links TRBV11-3 with TRBJ2-7; 11 bases map to TRBD1. Germline CDR1 and CDR2: SGHNT and YENEEA. Losses at the gene ends were 5 bases for V and 3 bases for J; bases not matched to a gene: 3. The CDR3 has 14 amino acids. For the CDR3, the DNA is TGTGCCAGCAGCAAGGGACAGGGGGACTACGAGCAGTACTTC. Its translation: CASSKGQGDYEQYF.

Comment on this clone: The sample contains more than one DNA sequence encoding this CDR3. The V call is TRBV3-1 (or the pseudogene TRBV3-2), the J call TRBJ1-2; 9 nucleotides line up with TRBD1. The CDR3 consists of 12 residues. Germline V gene lookup returns CDR1 LGHDT and CDR2 YNNKEL (reference sequence). V was pared by 3 bases and J by 8 bases, with 1 base of the junction left unmatched. The CDR3 region is CASSQGQGGYTF. CDR3 bases: TGTGCCAGCAGCCAGGGACAGGGCGGCTACACCTTC.

This clone was seen a single time. The chain joins TRBV4-2 to TRBJ1-1; 7 bases are shared with TRBD1. Germline values: CDR1 LGHNA, CDR2 YNFKEQ. V lost 2 bases, J lost 8 bases, and 5 bases stayed unmatched. The CDR3 is 13 amino acids. The CDR3: CASSQTGEMEAFF. CDR3 DNA: TGTGCCAGCAGCCAAACAGGGGAGATGGAAGCTTTCTTT.

This chain links TRBV6-2 or TRBV6-3 with TRBJ1-6; D call uncertain. Germline-derived CDR1 and CDR2 are MNHEY and SVGEGT. V was shortened by 1 base and J by 0 bases, with 7 bases between the two germline ends. The CDR3 is 16 amino acids. Written as DNA, the CDR3 is TGTGCCAGCAGTTACTACCCGAGCTCCTATAATTCACCCCTCCACTTT. Amino acids: CASSYYPSSYNSPLHF.

This clone was seen once. The V call is TRBV11-3, the J call TRBJ2-1, with 8 bases aligning to TRBD1. Germline trimming cut 3 bases from V and 2 bases from J; bases unmatched to any gene: 3. This CDR3 has 15 residues. Germline CDR1 and CDR2: SGHNT and YENEEA. The CDR3 DNA is TGTGCCAGCAGCTTGAGGACAGGGCCCTACAATGAGCAGTTCTTC. The encoded protein is CASSLRTGPYNEQFF.

The rearrangement uses TRBV5-1 and TRBJ1-5, with D perhaps matching TRBD1 (6 bases). This CDR3 contains 14 residues. The germline V gene has CDR1 SGHRS and CDR2 YFSETQ. Trimming took 4 bases from V and 5 from J, leaving 13 bases between them. The CDR3 loop reads CASSPGTPDQPQHF. The CDR3 region has the DNA TGCGCCAGCAGCCCCGGGACACCAGATCAGCCCCAGCATTTT. Full variable domain (missing parts from reference TRBV5-1 and TRBJ1-5): KAGVTQTPRYLIKTRGQQVTLSCSPISGHRSVSWYQQTPGQGLQFLFEYFSETQRNKGNFPGRFSGRQFSNSRSEMNVSTLELGDSALYLCASSPGTPDQPQHFGDGTRLSIL.

The chain links TRBV4-3 to TRBJ2-5, with a tentative D call TRBD2 (6 bases). The germline CDR1 and CDR2 sequences are LGHNA and YSLEER. V lost 1 base and J lost 4, with 16 bases in between. The CDR3 spans 16 residues. CDR3 DNA: TGCGCCAGCAGCCAAGGATTGGGGGGTCTCCCAGAGACCCAGTACTTC. Encoded protein: CASSQGLGGLPETQYF.

This chain links TRBV4-2 with TRBJ1-4, with 7 nucleotides matching TRBD1. The CDR3 has 18 residues. Per the germline V gene, CDR1 is LGHNA and CDR2 is YNFKEQ. V lost 4 bases to trimming and J lost 5 bases; unmatched junction nucleotides: 16. Here the CDR3 reads CASSRTGPPVGSNEKLFF. As DNA, the CDR3 is TGTGCCAGCAGCCGGACAGGACCCCCGGTCGGTTCCAATGAAAAACTGTTTTTT.

This chain connects TRBV28 to TRBJ1-2, with 8 positions matching TRBD1. Looked up from germline, CDR1 is MDHEN and CDR2 is SYDVKM. The ends lost 4 bases at V and 6 bases at J; junction bases unmatched: 13. The CDR3 consists of 16 residues. The DNA for the CDR3 is TGTGCCAGCAGTTCAGCGGATTCAGGGGGCATGAATGGCTACACCTTC. The encoded protein is CASSSADSGGMNGYTF.